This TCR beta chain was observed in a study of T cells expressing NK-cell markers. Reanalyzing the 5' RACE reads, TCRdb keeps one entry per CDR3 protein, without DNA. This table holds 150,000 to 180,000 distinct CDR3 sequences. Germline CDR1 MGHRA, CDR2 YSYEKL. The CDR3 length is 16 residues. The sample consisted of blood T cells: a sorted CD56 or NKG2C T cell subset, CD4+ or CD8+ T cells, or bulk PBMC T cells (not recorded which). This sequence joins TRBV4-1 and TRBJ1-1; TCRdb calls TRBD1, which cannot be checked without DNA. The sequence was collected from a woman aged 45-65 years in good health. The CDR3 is CASSRPRGGRSSEAFF.